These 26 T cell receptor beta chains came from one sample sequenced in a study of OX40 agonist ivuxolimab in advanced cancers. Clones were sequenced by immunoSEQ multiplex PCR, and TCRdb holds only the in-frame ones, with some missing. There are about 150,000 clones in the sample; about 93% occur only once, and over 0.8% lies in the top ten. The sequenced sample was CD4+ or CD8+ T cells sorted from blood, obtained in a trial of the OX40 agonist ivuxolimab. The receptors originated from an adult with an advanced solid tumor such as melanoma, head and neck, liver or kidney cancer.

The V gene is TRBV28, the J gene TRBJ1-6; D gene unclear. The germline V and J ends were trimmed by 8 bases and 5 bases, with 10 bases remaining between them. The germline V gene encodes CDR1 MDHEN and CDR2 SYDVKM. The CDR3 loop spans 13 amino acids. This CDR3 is CASADPDNSPLHF. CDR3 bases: TGTGCCAGCGCGGACCCAGATAATTCACCCCTCCACTTT.

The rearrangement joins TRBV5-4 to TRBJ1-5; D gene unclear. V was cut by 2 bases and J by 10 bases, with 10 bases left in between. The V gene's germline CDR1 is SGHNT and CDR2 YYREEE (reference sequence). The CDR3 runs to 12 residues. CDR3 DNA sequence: TGTGCCAGCAGCTTTCCCGGGGAACCCCAGCATTTT. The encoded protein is CASSFPGEPQHF.

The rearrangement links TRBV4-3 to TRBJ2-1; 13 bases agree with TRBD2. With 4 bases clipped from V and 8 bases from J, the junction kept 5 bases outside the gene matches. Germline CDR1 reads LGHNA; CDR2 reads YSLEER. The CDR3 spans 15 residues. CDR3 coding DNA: TGCGCCAGCAGCCCACTAGCGGGAGGGTCCGATGAGCAGTTCTTC. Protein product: CASSPLAGGSDEQFF.

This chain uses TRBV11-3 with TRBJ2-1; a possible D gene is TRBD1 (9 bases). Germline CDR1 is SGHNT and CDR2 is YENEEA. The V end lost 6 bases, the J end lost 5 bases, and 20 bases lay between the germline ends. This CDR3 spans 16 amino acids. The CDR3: CASSPGGTGTHNEQFF. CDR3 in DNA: TGTGCCAGCAGTCCGGGGGGGACAGGGACCCACAATGAGCAGTTCTTC.

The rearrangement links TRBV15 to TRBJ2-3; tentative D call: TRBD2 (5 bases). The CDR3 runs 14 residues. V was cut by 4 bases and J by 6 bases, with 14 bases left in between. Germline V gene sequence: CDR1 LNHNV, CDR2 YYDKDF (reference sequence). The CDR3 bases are TGTGCCACCAGCACTGGCGGTAGCGTGGATACGCAGTATTTT. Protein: CATSTGGSVDTQYF.

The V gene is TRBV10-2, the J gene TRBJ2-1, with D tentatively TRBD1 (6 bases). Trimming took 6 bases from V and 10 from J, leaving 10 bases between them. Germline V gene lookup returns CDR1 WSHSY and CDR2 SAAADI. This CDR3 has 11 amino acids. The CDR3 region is CASRRRGEQFF. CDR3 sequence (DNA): TGCGCCAGCAGACGCAGGGGCGAGCAGTTCTTC.

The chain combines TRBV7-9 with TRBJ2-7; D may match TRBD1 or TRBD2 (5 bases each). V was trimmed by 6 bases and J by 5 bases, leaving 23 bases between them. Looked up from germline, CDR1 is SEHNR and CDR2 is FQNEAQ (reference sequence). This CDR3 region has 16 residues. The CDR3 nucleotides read TGTGCCAGCAGTCGACCCCCGGGGCTGCTTATCGACGAGCAGTACTTC. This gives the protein CASSRPPGLLIDEQYF.

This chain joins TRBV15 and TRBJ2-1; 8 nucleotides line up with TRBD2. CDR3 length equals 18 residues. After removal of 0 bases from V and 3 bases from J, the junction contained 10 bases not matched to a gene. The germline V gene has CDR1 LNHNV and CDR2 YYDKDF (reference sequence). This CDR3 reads CATSRDIGTGGGYNEQFF. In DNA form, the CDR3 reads TGTGCCACCAGCAGAGATATCGGGACCGGGGGGGGCTACAATGAGCAGTTCTTC.

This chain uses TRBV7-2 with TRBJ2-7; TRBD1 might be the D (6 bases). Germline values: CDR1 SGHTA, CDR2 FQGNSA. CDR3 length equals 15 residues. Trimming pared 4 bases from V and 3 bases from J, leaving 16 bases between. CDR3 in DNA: TGTGCCAGCAGCTATACAGGGTACCCTATCTACGAGCAGTACTTC. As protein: CASSYTGYPIYEQYF.

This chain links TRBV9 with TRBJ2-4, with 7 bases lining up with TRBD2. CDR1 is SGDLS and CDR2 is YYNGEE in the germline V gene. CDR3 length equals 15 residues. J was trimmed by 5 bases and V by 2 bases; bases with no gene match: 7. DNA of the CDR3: TGTGCCAGCAGCGTGACCGGGACTAATGAAAACATTCAGTACTTC. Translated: CASSVTGTNENIQYF. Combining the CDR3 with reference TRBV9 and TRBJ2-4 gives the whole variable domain DSGVTQTPKHLITATGQRVTLRCSPRSGDLSVYWYQQSLDQGLQFLIQYYNGEERAKGNILERFSAQQFPDLHSELNLSSLELGDSALYFCASSVTGTNENIQYFGAGTRLSVL.

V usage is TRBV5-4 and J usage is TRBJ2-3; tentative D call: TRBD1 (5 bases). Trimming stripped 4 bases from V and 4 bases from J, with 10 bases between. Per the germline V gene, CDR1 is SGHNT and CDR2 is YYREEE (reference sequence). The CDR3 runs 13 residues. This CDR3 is CASSIRAADTQYF. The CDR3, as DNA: TGTGCCAGCAGCATCAGGGCCGCAGATACGCAGTATTTT.

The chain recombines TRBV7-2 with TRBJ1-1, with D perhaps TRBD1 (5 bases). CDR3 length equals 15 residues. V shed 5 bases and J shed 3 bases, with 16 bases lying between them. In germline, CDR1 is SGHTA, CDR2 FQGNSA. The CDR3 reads CASSIQPGRHTEAFF. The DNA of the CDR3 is TGTGCCAGCAGCATTCAACCGGGACGACACACTGAAGCTTTCTTT.

The CDR3 nucleotides are TGTGCCTGGAGTGTACTAGGAAGCGGAACTAGCACAGATACGCAGTATTTT. Residues: CAWSVLGSGTSTDTQYF. The V call is TRBV30, the J call TRBJ2-3; D perhaps matches TRBD2 (5 bases). The CDR3 sequence is 17 residues long. Germline CDR1 GTSNPN, CDR2 SVGIG (reference sequence). Trimming removed 0 bases at V and 0 bases at J, with 16 bases between. The full variable domain, rest sourced from reference TRBV30 and TRBJ2-3, is SQTIHQWPATLVQPVGSPLSLECTVEGTSNPNLYWYRQAAGRGLQLLFYSVGIGQISSEVPQNLSASRPQDRQFILSSKKLLLSDSGFYLCAWSVLGSGTSTDTQYFGPGTRLTVL.

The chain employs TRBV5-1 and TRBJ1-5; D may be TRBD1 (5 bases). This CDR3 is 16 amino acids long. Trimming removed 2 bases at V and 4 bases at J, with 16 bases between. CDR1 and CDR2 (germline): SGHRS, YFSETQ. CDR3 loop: CASSLTGGPNNQPQHF. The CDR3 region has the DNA TGCGCCAGCAGCTTAACAGGAGGTCCCAATAATCAGCCCCAGCATTTT.

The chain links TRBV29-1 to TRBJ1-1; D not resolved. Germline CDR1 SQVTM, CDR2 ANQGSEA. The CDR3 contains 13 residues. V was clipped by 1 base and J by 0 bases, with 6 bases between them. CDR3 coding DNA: TGCAGCGTTGAAGGGACCCTGAACACTGAAGCTTTCTTT. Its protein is CSVEGTLNTEAFF.

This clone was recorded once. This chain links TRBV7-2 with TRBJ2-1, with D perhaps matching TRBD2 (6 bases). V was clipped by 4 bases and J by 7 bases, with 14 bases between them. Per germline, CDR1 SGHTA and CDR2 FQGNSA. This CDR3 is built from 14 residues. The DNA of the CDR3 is TGTGCCAGCAGCTCAAGACTAGTGAGGAATGAGCAGTTCTTC. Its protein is CASSSRLVRNEQFF.

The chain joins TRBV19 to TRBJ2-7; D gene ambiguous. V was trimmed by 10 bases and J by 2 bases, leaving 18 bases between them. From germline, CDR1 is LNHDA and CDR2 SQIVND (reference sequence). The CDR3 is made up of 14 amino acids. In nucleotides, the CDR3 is TGTGCCACCAAACCGAGGCGGTCGGCCTACGAGCAGTACTTC. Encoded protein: CATKPRRSAYEQYF.

CDR3 sequence (DNA): TGTGCCAGCAGCACACAGGGTTGGTACGAGCAGTACTTC. It translates to CASSTQGWYEQYF. This rearrangement joins TRBV5-8 to TRBJ2-7; tentatively, D is TRBD1 (6 bases). Trimming cost V 4 bases and J 4 bases, with 12 bases left between them. This CDR3 is built from 13 residues. Germline values: CDR1 SGHTS, CDR2 YDEGEE.

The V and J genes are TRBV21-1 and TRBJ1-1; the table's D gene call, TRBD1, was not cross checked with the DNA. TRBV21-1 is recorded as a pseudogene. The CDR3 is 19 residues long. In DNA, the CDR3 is TGTGCCAGCAGCCCACGATCAAACGGACAGGGGCACATGAACACTGAAGCTTTCTTT. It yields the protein CASSPRSNGQGHMNTEAFF.

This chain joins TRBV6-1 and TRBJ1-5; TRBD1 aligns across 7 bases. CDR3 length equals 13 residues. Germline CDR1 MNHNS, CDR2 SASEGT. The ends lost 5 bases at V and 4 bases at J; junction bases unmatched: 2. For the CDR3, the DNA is TGTGCCAGCAGTTCGGGACAGAATCAGCCCCAGCATTTT. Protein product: CASSSGQNQPQHF.

The CDR3 bases are TGTGCCAGCTCACCTGGGGCAGGGCTGGAGACCCAGTACTTC. It codes for CASSPGAGLETQYF. This chain links TRBV18 with TRBJ2-5, with D possibly matching TRBD1 (5 bases). Germline CDR1 reads KGHSH; CDR2 reads LQKENI. V was pared by 3 bases and J by 5 bases, with 13 bases between. This CDR3 has 14 residues. The whole variable domain, filled in from reference TRBV18 and TRBJ2-5, reads NAGVMQNPRHLVRRRGQEARLRCSPMKGHSHVYWYRQLPEEGLKFMVYLQKENIIDESGMPKERFSAEFPKEGPSILRIQQVVRGDSAAYFCASSPGAGLETQYFGPGTRLLVL.

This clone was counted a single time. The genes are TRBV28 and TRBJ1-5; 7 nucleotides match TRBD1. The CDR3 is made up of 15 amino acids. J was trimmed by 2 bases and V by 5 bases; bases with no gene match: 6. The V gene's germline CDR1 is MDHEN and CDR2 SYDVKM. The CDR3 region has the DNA TGTGCCAGCAGTCCTCTAGGGGGCGGCAATCAGCCCCAGCATTTT. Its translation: CASSPLGGGNQPQHF.

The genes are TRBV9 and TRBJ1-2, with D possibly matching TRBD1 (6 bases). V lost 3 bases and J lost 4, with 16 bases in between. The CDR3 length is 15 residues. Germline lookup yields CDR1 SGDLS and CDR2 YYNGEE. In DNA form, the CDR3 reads TGTGCCAGCAGCGCCGGACAGCCGATACTCTATGGCTACACCTTC. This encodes CASSAGQPILYGYTF.

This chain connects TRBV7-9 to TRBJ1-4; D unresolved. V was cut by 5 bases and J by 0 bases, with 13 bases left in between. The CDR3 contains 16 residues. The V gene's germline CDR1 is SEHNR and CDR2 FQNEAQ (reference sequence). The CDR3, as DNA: TGTGCCAGCAGCCTCCCAAAGGTTTCAACTAATGAAAAACTGTTTTTT. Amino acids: CASSLPKVSTNEKLFF. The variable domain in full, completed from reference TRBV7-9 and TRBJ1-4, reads DTGVSQNPRHKITKRGQNVTFRCDPISEHNRLYWYRQTLGQGPEFLTYFQNEAQLEKSRLLSDRFSAERPKGSFSTLEIQRTEQGDSAMYLCASSLPKVSTNEKLFFGSGTQLSVL.

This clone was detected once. CDR3 nucleotide sequence: TGTGCCAGCAGCGTACCCACCGGGGTCATGAACACTGAAGCTTTCTTT. Translation gives CASSVPTGVMNTEAFF. This rearrangement joins TRBV9 to TRBJ1-1, with D uncertain. Trimming removed 1 base from V and 0 bases from J, with 13 bases in between. CDR1 and CDR2 from the germline V gene are SGDLS and YYNGEE. This CDR3 contains 16 residues.

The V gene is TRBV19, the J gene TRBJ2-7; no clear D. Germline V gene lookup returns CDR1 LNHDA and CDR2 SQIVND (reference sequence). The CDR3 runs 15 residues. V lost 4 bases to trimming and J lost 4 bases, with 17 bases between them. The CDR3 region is CASSTASTHRYEQYF. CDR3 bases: TGTGCCAGTAGTACCGCGTCCACCCACCGATACGAGCAGTACTTC. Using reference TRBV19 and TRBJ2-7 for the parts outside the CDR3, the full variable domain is DGGITQSPKYLFRKEGQNVTLSCEQNLNHDAMYWYRQDPGQGLRLIYYSQIVNDFQKGDIAEGYSVSREKKESFPLTVTSAQKNPTAFYLCASSTASTHRYEQYFGPGTRLTVT.